This T cell receptor (beta chain) stems from a study of patients and donors after allogeneic stem cell transplantation. Germline CDR1 PRHDT, CDR2 FYEKMQ (reference sequence). V lost 5 bases and J 4 bases, leaving 14 bases between the germline ends. The CDR3 has 14 residues. In TCRdb, the RT-PCR reads were re-called with MiXCR into one record per CDR3 protein. Of approximately 210,000 distinct CDR3 sequences listed, roughly two fifths are singletons. The sample taken for sequencing was blood, either unsorted or a sorted T cell fraction (not recorded which). The sequence was collected from a human donor who was either an allogeneic HSCT recipient or a stem cell or donor lymphocyte infusion donor (not recorded which). It is not recorded whose cells these are; they may come from a transplant donor. The chain links TRBV13 to TRBJ1-2; no definite D call. CDR3 in DNA: TGTGCCAGCAGCCGTCCGACGACGGGCTATGGCTACACCTTC. Protein sequence: CASSRPTTGYGYTF.